This TCR beta chain originates from a study of monozygotic twins with inflammatory bowel disease. Of note for this clonotype: Antigen: not known.

TCRdb re-called the 5' RACE reads, yielding one record per CDR3 amino acid sequence without DNA. The specimen's table records about 420,000 distinct CDR3 sequences. Overall study results and limits: IBD patients exhibited fewer clonotypes shared with other individuals than healthy twins, particularly with disease activity.

The TCR originated in a human donor with ulcerative colitis or Crohn's disease, or a healthy co-twin of an affected twin (not recorded which). The sample comprised blood.

The chain's CDR3 is CASRLGDSLNTETQYF. The chain has TRBV5-5 and TRBJ2-5; TCRdb calls TRBD1, which cannot be checked without DNA. This CDR3 is built from 16 residues. Germline V CDR1 and CDR2: SGHKS, YYEKEE (reference sequence).